The source of this TCR beta chain is a study of T cells after yellow fever vaccination. TCRdb independently ran MiXCR on the 5' RACE reads; one entry per CDR3 protein. This sample has roughly 320,000 distinct CDR3 sequences, with around 10% found just once. Trimming left V 7 bases short and J 0 bases short, with 12 bases between. The CDR3 length is 13 residues. Germline V CDR1 and CDR2: SQVTM, ANQGSEA. This receptor was obtained from a man aged 18 to 29 who received the YFV17D yellow fever vaccine. The sample was CD4+ T cells sorted from PBMCs, taken 45 days after the yellow fever booster vaccination. The chain joins TRBV29-1 to TRBJ1-1, with D possibly being TRBD1 (5 bases). CDR3 DNA sequence: TGCAGCGCCGGACACGTAATGAACACTGAAGCTTTCTTT. Translated: CSAGHVMNTEAFF.